This T cell receptor beta chain was documented in a study of Ad26.COV2.S vaccination and SARS-CoV-2 variants (dated by TCRdb to the early 2020s). Regarding the study in general: Donors in the vaccine arm were drawn from COV1001, a phase I-IIa trial of Ad26.COV2.S in healthy adults that was multicentre, randomized, double-blind and placebo-controlled. Ad26.COV2.S was administered intramuscularly at 5 x 10^10 or 1 x 10^11 viral particles, either as a single shot or as two shots given 56 days apart. The specificity and breadth of SARS-CoV-2-reactive T cell receptors after Ad26.COV2.S vaccination were assessed by TCRbeta repertoire sequencing. The TCR-sequenced set comprised about 32 samples: some 20 Ad26.COV2.S vaccine recipients, 5 placebo recipients and 8 SARS-CoV-2 convalescent individuals. Participants in the trial were split at random into five groups of five each, receiving low-dose or high-dose Ad26.COV2.S once or twice, or else placebo on both occasions. Throughout the experiments and outcome assessment, investigators stayed blinded to trial group allocation.

Here is what the overall study found, with its caveats: After vaccination, substantial breadth of spike-specific CD8+ and CD4+ T cell responses was reported. The study was not powered for comparison of responses between vaccine doses or regimens. Spike-specific TCR breadth was higher in Ad26.COV2.S recipients than in placebo recipients (P = 0.0014). According to the authors, total T cell responses may have been underestimated by the TCR breadth and depth analyses. Comparable non-spike TCR breadth was observed between vaccine and placebo recipients, consistent with only spike being contained in the vaccine.

The V end loses 2 bases and the J end loses 1 base, and a stretch of 12 bases separates them. The CDR3 has 15 amino acids, counting the end cysteine and phenylalanine. The kept DNA is CDR3 alone, 45 bases in frame from the first base. CDR1 is given as SGHDT and CDR2 as YYEEEE, both from the germline V gene. Read against the paper, the sample's treatment or condition label means: roughly 18 received Ad26.COV2.S at low or high dose, single or two shots; roughly five received placebo; per-sample allocation not given. Repertoires of vaccine and placebo recipients were sequenced from samples taken on day 63 after the first injection. Between 29 July and 7 August 2020, Cohort 1b enrolled some 25 adults aged 18-55 years at one site in Boston, USA. As a vaccine, Ad26.COV2.S was a replication-incompetent adenovirus type 26 vector that expressed a prefusion-stabilized SARS-CoV-2 spike protein derived from the original Wuhan strain.

With regard to this clone: Its antigen is not yet known. Base qualities are not provided; no much larger clone lies one nucleotide away.

The immunoSEQ Assay was the method used to sequence TCRbeta CDR3 regions. After extraction, genomic DNA underwent amplification by bias-controlled multiplex PCR, followed by high-throughput sequencing. The study's processing was this. Collapsing and filtering of sequences were performed to quantify the absolute abundance of each unique TCRbeta CDR3 region. T cell fraction was estimated by normalizing TCRbeta template counts to usable DNA, with usable DNA measured through amplification of reference genes found in all nucleated cells. Repertoire TCRs were annotated as SARS-CoV-2-specific when V gene, CDR3 amino acid sequence and J gene were exactly matched to a known reactive TCR set. The reference SARS-CoV-2 TCR set was obtained from MIRA and was filtered for enrichment in COVID-19-positive ImmuneCODE repertoires, whereby public or cross-reactive TCRs were removed. Based on the MIRA antigens, annotated TCRs were further analysed at the level of specific ORF or position within ORF. Depth was the summed frequency of annotated unique rearrangements, while breadth was defined as annotated unique rearrangements over total unique productive rearrangements. TCR breadth was compared between groups using two-sided Wilcoxon rank-sum tests. TCRdb stores this immuneACCESS table with in-frame sequences only. Part of the clones is absent; in the studies checked, under half of the shortfall reflects unresolved V genes, and no reason is known for the rest. The V and J calls and clone size come from that table; D and trimming were worked out from the DNA. For this sample there are over 400,000 clones; roughly 90% appear just once. The ten largest account for roughly 1.7% of the sample.

The clonotype originates from a person aged 18-65 years who received the Ad26.COV2.S COVID-19 vaccine or a placebo. This specimen consisted of peripheral blood, obtained in a trial of Ad26.COV2.S vaccine versus placebo. Recombination linked TRBV5-6 to TRBJ1-1, with no reliable assignment of the D segment. The DNA is as follows: TGTGCCAGCAGCTTCCCCCCTATAAGGAACACTGAAGCTTTCTTT. Translated, this gives CASSFPPIRNTEAFF. The full variable domain, with segments outside the CDR3 supplied by the reference TRBV5-6 and TRBJ1-1 proteins, appears as DAGVTQSPTHLIKTRGQQVTLRCSPKSGHDTVSWYQQALGQGPQFIFQYYEEEERQRGNFPDRFSGHQFPNYSSELNVNALLLGDSALYLCASSFPPIRNTEAFFGQGTRLTVV.